The 31 T cell receptor beta chains in this list originate from one sample, sequenced in a study of shared clonotypes between healthy human individuals. Naive-designated CD8 cells lacked CD45RO, were positively enriched for CCR7, and omitted terminally differentiated effector memory CD45RA+ cells. Using immunoSEQ multiplex PCR, the repertoire was profiled, and TCRdb retains in-frame clones only, with some absent. The sample yields some 2,100,000 clones, about 93% seen once. The sequenced material came from naive CD8+ T cells from PBMCs. All receptors come from a man aged 18 to 29 in good health. Some clones in this sample may be carry-over from other donors' samples.

The V and J genes are TRBV6-5 and TRBJ2-7; 7 bases agree with TRBD1. J lost 3 bases, V lost 9 bases, and 5 bases had no gene match. The germline V gene has CDR1 MNHEY and CDR2 SVGAGI. The CDR3 totals 12 residues. The CDR3 DNA sequence: TGTGCCAGTAGAACAGGGGACTACGAGCAGTACTTC. This encodes CASRTGDYEQYF.

The V call is TRBV27, the J call TRBJ1-5; tentatively, D is TRBD1 (5 bases). Trimming left V 7 bases short and J 7 bases short, with 20 bases between. The CDR3 is 15 residues long. Germline CDR1 is MNHEY and CDR2 is SMNVEV (reference sequence). DNA for the CDR3: TGTGCCAGCACCCCCACCGGTGGGGGGATCCAGCCCCAGCATTTT. Amino acids: CASTPTGGGIQPQHF.

V and J are TRBV6-1 and TRBJ1-2, with a possible D match to TRBD1 (6 bases). CDR1 and CDR2 from the germline V gene are MNHNS and SASEGT. Trimming pared 2 bases from V and 5 bases from J, leaving 9 bases between. The CDR3 has 13 residues. The CDR3 loop is CASSEMTGYGYTF. The CDR3 DNA follows: TGTGCCAGCAGTGAAATGACAGGATATGGCTACACCTTC.

J is TRBJ1-3 and V is TRBV7-9; tentative D call: TRBD1 (6 bases). The CDR3 consists of 14 residues. Germline values: CDR1 SEHNR, CDR2 FQNEAQ (reference sequence). Trimming removed 5 bases from V and 9 bases from J, with 17 bases in between. CDR3 loop: CASSVLGHRFTIYF. The CDR3, as DNA: TGTGCCAGCAGCGTGTTGGGACATCGATTCACCATATATTTT.

The V call is TRBV2, the J call TRBJ2-3; D assignment may be TRBD1 or TRBD2 (5 bases each). Germline-derived CDR1 and CDR2 are SNHLY and FYNNEI. The V end lost 6 bases, the J end lost 3 bases, and 22 bases lay between the germline ends. The CDR3 extends over 17 amino acids. DNA for the CDR3: TGTGCCAGCAGCGTACCCGGGACCCCTTCCAGGACAGATACGCAGTATTTT. Encoded protein: CASSVPGTPSRTDTQYF. The full variable domain, with the rest looked up from reference TRBV2 and TRBJ2-3, is EPEVTQTPSHQVTQMGQEVILRCVPISNHLYFYWYRQILGQKVEFLVSFYNNEISEKSEIFDDQFSVERPDGSNFTLKIRSTKLEDSAMYFCASSVPGTPSRTDTQYFGPGTRLTVL.

Comment on this clone: In the same sample, other DNA sequences code for this CDR3. The rearrangement links TRBV7-9 to TRBJ2-1; 9 nucleotides agree with TRBD1. The CDR3 consists of 13 residues. Trimming removed 6 bases from V and 8 bases from J; junction bases left unmatched: 5. The germline gives CDR1 SEHNR, CDR2 FQNEAQ (reference sequence). CDR3 sequence reads: CASSLTGGYEQFF. CDR3 in DNA: TGTGCCAGCAGTTTGACAGGGGGTTATGAGCAGTTCTTC.

This chain joins TRBV28 and TRBJ2-7; TRBD1 matches 8 bases. V shed 3 bases, J shed 7 bases, and the junction held 11 bases outside the gene matches. Germline V gene data show CDR1 as MDHEN and CDR2 as SYDVKM. This CDR3 contains 15 residues. This chain's CDR3 is CASSFGAQGAWEQYF. CDR3 in DNA: TGTGCCAGCAGTTTTGGCGCGCAGGGGGCGTGGGAGCAGTACTTC. Supplemented by reference TRBV28 and TRBJ2-7, the full variable domain reads DVKVTQSSRYLVKRTGEKVFLECVQDMDHENMFWYRQDPGLGLRLIYFSYDVKMKEKGDIPEGYSVSREKKERFSLILESASTNQTSMYLCASSFGAQGAWEQYFGPGTRLTVT.

The gene calls are TRBV5-1 and TRBJ1-1; no firm D call. CDR3 size: 15 residues. Germline loops: CDR1 SGHRS, CDR2 YFSETQ. Trimming cost V 1 base and J 0 bases, with 10 bases left between them. The CDR3 sequence: CASSLHSGMNTEAFF. CDR3 bases: TGCGCCAGCAGCTTGCACTCCGGGATGAACACTGAAGCTTTCTTT.

The rearrangement joins TRBV7-9 to TRBJ1-4; no clear D. Trimming took 4 bases from V and 0 from J, leaving 15 bases between them. Germline V gene sequence: CDR1 SEHNR, CDR2 FQNEAQ (reference sequence). There are 17 residues in the CDR3. CDR3 in amino acids: CASSSYRPVATNEKLFF. DNA for the CDR3: TGTGCCAGCAGCTCGTATCGTCCCGTTGCAACTAATGAAAAACTGTTTTTT.

The V call is TRBV6-6, the J call TRBJ2-1; D possibly corresponds to TRBD1 (5 bases). This CDR3 is 13 amino acids long. Trimming took off 1 base at V and 7 bases at J, with 8 bases between the two ends. The germline gives CDR1 MNHNY, CDR2 SVGAGI (reference sequence). The CDR3 sequence is CASSYFSGNEQFF. CDR3 nucleotide sequence: TGTGCCAGCAGTTACTTCTCAGGGAATGAGCAGTTCTTC.

The V and J genes are TRBV27 and TRBJ2-5; 13 nucleotides agree with TRBD2. The CDR3 has 16 amino acids. Germline V gene lookup returns CDR1 MNHEY and CDR2 SMNVEV (reference sequence). After removal of 6 bases from V and 4 bases from J, the junction contained 8 bases not matched to a gene. CDR3 in DNA: TGTGCCAGCAGCCCTTCCCGGACTAGCGGGAGAGAGACCCAGTACTTC. Residues: CASSPSRTSGRETQYF.

The chain has TRBV7-8 and TRBJ1-2; 7 bases line up with TRBD1. The CDR3 totals 17 residues. J was trimmed by 7 bases and V by 3 bases; bases with no gene match: 17. CDR1 and CDR2 from the germline V gene are SGHVS and FQNEAQ. CDR3 amino acids: CASSFDVQGFFLRGYTF. The DNA for the CDR3 is TGTGCCAGCAGCTTCGATGTACAGGGGTTCTTTCTACGTGGCTACACCTTC.

Notes on this clone: This same CDR3 is encoded by further DNA sequences in the sample. This rearrangement joins TRBV9 to TRBJ2-7; 8 nucleotides match TRBD1. The CDR3 has 13 amino acids. Germline CDR1 SGDLS, CDR2 YYNGEE. The V gene end was trimmed by 3 bases and the J gene end by 5 bases; junction bases not matched to a gene: 4. The CDR3 coding sequence is TGTGCCAGCAGCGGACAGGGGTGGGACGAGCAGTACTTC. It yields the protein CASSGQGWDEQYF.

The CDR3 DNA reads TGTGCCAGCAGCGCCACTAGCGGGGGACCTTGGGGTGAGCAGTTCTTC. It translates to CASSATSGGPWGEQFF. This rearrangement joins TRBV9 to TRBJ2-1; 11 bases fit TRBD2. The germline gives CDR1 SGDLS, CDR2 YYNGEE. The CDR3 runs 16 residues. V lost 3 bases and J lost 9; bases outside the gene matches: 11. The entire variable domain, with the rest obtained from reference TRBV9 and TRBJ2-1, is as follows: DSGVTQTPKHLITATGQRVTLRCSPRSGDLSVYWYQQSLDQGLQFLIQYYNGEERAKGNILERFSAQQFPDLHSELNLSSLELGDSALYFCASSATSGGPWGEQFFGPGTRLTVL.

The CDR3 protein is CASSWGLGATEAFF. The DNA for the CDR3 is TGTGCCAGTAGTTGGGGCCTGGGGGCCACTGAAGCTTTCTTT. The rearrangement uses TRBV19 and TRBJ1-1; TRBD1 is a possible D gene (6 bases). Trimming pared 5 bases from V and 4 bases from J, leaving 14 bases between. In germline, CDR1 is LNHDA, CDR2 SQIVND (reference sequence). The CDR3 runs to 14 residues.

The genes are TRBV19 and TRBJ1-4; D unclear. The V end lost 0 bases, the J end lost 7 bases, and 6 bases lay between the germline ends. CDR3 length equals 13 residues. Germline CDR1 reads LNHDA; CDR2 reads SQIVND (reference sequence). The CDR3 protein is CASSIDTSEKLFF. The CDR3 DNA reads as TGTGCCAGTAGTATAGATACGAGTGAAAAACTGTTTTTT.

V is TRBV29-1 and J is TRBJ2-1; unclear D gene. From germline, CDR1 is SQVTM and CDR2 ANQGSEA. The CDR3 runs 11 residues. V lost 2 bases to trimming and J lost 9 bases, with 8 bases between them. CDR3 nucleotides: TGCAGCGTTGAATTGGGGTCTGAGCAGTTCTTC. It specifies CSVELGSEQFF.

The V call is TRBV4-3, the J call TRBJ1-4, with D possibly TRBD1 on 6 matching bases. This CDR3 has 18 amino acids. Looked up from germline, CDR1 is LGHNA and CDR2 is YSLEER. V was shortened by 5 bases and J by 6 bases, with 25 bases between the two germline ends. The CDR3 here is CASSSAWRGTEGYEKLFF. The DNA for the CDR3 is TGCGCCAGCAGCTCTGCTTGGAGGGGGACGGAGGGATATGAAAAACTGTTTTTT.

The chain recombines TRBV10-3 with TRBJ2-3, with TRBD2 identical over 9 bases. The junction had 8 bases not matched to a gene; V was cut back by 11 bases and J by 2 bases. This CDR3 has 14 amino acids. The germline V gene has CDR1 ENHRY and CDR2 SYGVKD. CDR3: CAHSPSGNTDTQYF. In DNA form, the CDR3 reads TGTGCCCACTCCCCTAGCGGGAACACAGATACGCAGTATTTT.

The V gene is TRBV15, the J gene TRBJ2-3; D may be TRBD1 or TRBD2 (5 bases each). CDR3 length: 20 residues. Trimming took 2 bases from V and 1 from J, leaving 25 bases between them. Germline CDR1 reads LNHNV; CDR2 reads YYDKDF (reference sequence). The CDR3 here is CATSRPDRGVSGPRTDTQYF. CDR3 bases: TGTGCCACCAGCAGACCCGATAGGGGAGTTTCGGGTCCCCGCACAGATACGCAGTATTTT.

The J gene is TRBJ2-7, the V gene TRBV9; D might be TRBD2 (6 bases). V was pared by 4 bases and J by 0 bases, with 14 bases between. Germline assignment: CDR1 SGDLS and CDR2 YYNGEE. The CDR3 sequence is 15 residues long. The CDR3 sequence: CASSLFSGASYEQYF. CDR3 DNA: TGTGCCAGCAGCTTATTTAGCGGAGCCTCCTACGAGCAGTACTTC.

The CDR3 bases are TGCGCCAGCAGCCAAGGACAGGGGAGAGGCAATGAGCAGTTCTTC. Protein sequence: CASSQGQGRGNEQFF. This chain joins TRBV4-3 and TRBJ2-1; TRBD1 matches 8 bases. Trimming at V came to 1 base and at J to 6 bases, leaving 5 bases not matched to a gene. There are 15 residues in the CDR3. In germline, CDR1 is LGHNA, CDR2 YSLEER.

The chain employs TRBV10-3 and TRBJ1-5; TRBD1 is a possible D gene (5 bases). Trimming removed 8 bases at V and 0 bases at J, with 11 bases between. Germline lookup yields CDR1 ENHRY and CDR2 SYGVKD. The CDR3 is 14 residues long. The CDR3 sequence is CAIRAGPSNQPQHF. CDR3 in DNA: TGTGCCATCCGTGCGGGACCTAGCAATCAGCCCCAGCATTTT.

The chain combines TRBV29-1 with TRBJ2-7; D is uncertain. This CDR3 region has 13 residues. The V end lost 1 base, the J end lost 5 bases, and 12 bases lay between the germline ends. Germline V gene lookup returns CDR1 SQVTM and CDR2 ANQGSEA. CDR3 residues: CSVEGADSDEQYF. In DNA form, the CDR3 reads TGCAGCGTTGAAGGGGCGGATTCGGACGAGCAGTACTTC.

The sample holds a few counts of this clone. The genes are TRBV7-9 and TRBJ2-2; no clear D. Germline V gene sequence: CDR1 SEHNR, CDR2 FQNEAQ (reference sequence). The CDR3 contains 14 residues. V was cut by 1 base and J by 6 bases, with 9 bases left in between. The DNA of the CDR3 is TGTGCCAGCAGCTTAGGAGCCCAGCCCGGGGAGCTGTTTTTT. This sequence encodes CASSLGAQPGELFF.

The chain is built from TRBV19 and TRBJ2-1; 11 nucleotides agree with TRBD2. Germline-derived CDR1 and CDR2 are LNHDA and SQIVND (reference sequence). V shed 9 bases, J shed 0 bases, and the junction held 7 bases outside the gene matches. This CDR3 has 16 residues. The CDR3 sequence: CASSPTSGGSYNEQFF. CDR3 sequence (DNA): TGTGCCAGCAGCCCAACTAGCGGGGGCTCCTACAATGAGCAGTTCTTC.

The chain uses TRBV5-6 and TRBJ2-1; no firm D call. Trimming shortened V by 0 bases and J by 4 bases, and 5 bases separated the two germline ends. This CDR3 comprises 13 residues. CDR1 is SGHDT, CDR2 YYEEEE, per germline. The CDR3 region has the DNA TGTGCCAGCAGCTTGGGGAAATACAATGAGCAGTTCTTC. Translating gives CASSLGKYNEQFF. Full variable domain (outside the CDR3, taken from reference TRBV5-6 and TRBJ2-1): DAGVTQSPTHLIKTRGQQVTLRCSPKSGHDTVSWYQQALGQGPQFIFQYYEEEERQRGNFPDRFSGHQFPNYSSELNVNALLLGDSALYLCASSLGKYNEQFFGPGTRLTVL.

This rearrangement joins TRBV2 to TRBJ1-1; D may be TRBD1 (6 bases). V was trimmed by 1 base and J by 4 bases, leaving 16 bases between them. CDR3 length: 16 amino acids. CDR1 and CDR2 (germline): SNHLY, FYNNEI. CDR3 region: CASSEVFGRGTTEAFF. In nucleotides, the CDR3 is TGTGCCAGCAGTGAAGTTTTTGGGAGGGGGACCACTGAAGCTTTCTTT.

This clone was observed a single time. This chain connects TRBV7-9 to TRBJ1-1, with a weak D call TRBD1 (5 bases). CDR1 SEHNR and CDR2 FQNEAQ come from the germline V gene (reference sequence). Trimming pared 1 base from V and 4 bases from J, leaving 10 bases between. This CDR3 has 14 amino acids. The CDR3 spells CASSLESGTTEAFF. The CDR3 DNA reads as TGTGCCAGCAGCTTAGAGTCGGGGACCACTGAAGCTTTCTTT.

The rearrangement links TRBV12-5 to TRBJ2-1; D call uncertain. The CDR3 has 15 amino acids. Germline assignment: CDR1 LGHNT and CDR2 FRNRAP. The ends were cut back, 0 bases at V and 0 bases at J, with 6 bases in the middle. The CDR3 region is CASGLVGSSYNEQFF. CDR3 in DNA: TGTGCTAGTGGTTTGGTGGGTAGCTCCTACAATGAGCAGTTCTTC. Variable domain in full (rest from reference TRBV12-5 and TRBJ2-1): DARVTQTPRHKVTEMGQEVTMRCQPILGHNTVFWYRQTMMQGLELLAYFRNRAPLDDSGMPKDRFSAEMPDATLATLKIQPSEPRDSAVYFCASGLVGSSYNEQFFGPGTRLTVL.

This clone was seen just once. V and J are TRBV7-9 and TRBJ2-1; possibly TRBD2 for D (6 bases). Germline values: CDR1 SEHNR, CDR2 FQNEAQ (reference sequence). With 5 bases removed from V and 2 bases from J, the gap between germline ends came to 16 bases. The CDR3 runs to 16 residues. In DNA form, the CDR3 reads TGTGCCAGCAGCCTAATCGGGAGAGACCCCTACAATGAGCAGTTCTTC. This sequence encodes CASSLIGRDPYNEQFF.